This T cell receptor beta chain was observed in a study of blood T cell repertoires in COVID-19. The length of the CDR3 is 13 residues. V was cut by 5 bases and J by 2 bases, with 11 bases left in between. Germline CDR1 reads SQVTM; CDR2 reads ANQGSEA. Data came from immunoSEQ multiplex PCR; TCRdb stores just in-frame clones and leaves some out. Of 200,000 to 250,000 clones in the sample, approximately 90% are singletons; the top ten hold 2.7%. This clonotype originated in a man younger than 45 with COVID-19, enrolled during active disease. Specimen: peripheral blood. This chain links TRBV29-1 with TRBJ2-3; D is undetermined. The CDR3 nucleotides are TGCAGCGTTCGCGGCGTCCTCACAGATACGCAGTATTTT. This encodes CSVRGVLTDTQYF.